This TCR beta chain was recovered during a study of cytomegalovirus exposure and HLA in healthy donors. Study outcomes and limitations: A later analysis linked a missense DCLRE1C variant to TCR beta V- and J-gene trimming. Most observed TCR sequences were rare, whereas some public TCRs were detected in many donors.

Concerning this clone itself: The antigen is not known.

PCR involved 60 Vbeta and 13 Jbeta primers. Sequenced by immunoSEQ multiplex PCR; TCRdb stores in-frame clones only, minus some. The sample consists of over 150,000 clones, approximately 80% of them appearing once. This cohort consisted of healthy bone marrow donors. Donors were ostensibly healthy at sampling, although undocumented immune exposures were probable. This CDR3 is built from 14 residues. CDR1 is SGHTA, CDR2 FQGNSA, per germline. V lost 5 bases to trimming and J lost 5 bases, with 15 bases between them. The TCR originated in a woman aged 45-65 years in good health and CMV-seronegative. The chain recombines TRBV7-2 with TRBJ2-5, with a possible D match to TRBD1 (6 bases). Sequenced: PBMCs. Here the CDR3 DNA reads TGTGCCAGCAGCCCGACAGGTAGAGGGGAGACCCAGTACTTC. Encoded protein: CASSPTGRGETQYF.